This TCR beta chain originates from a study of blood T cells in healthy people across ages. Overall study results and limits: Diversity was higher, and naive CD4+ cells more numerous, in long-lived donors than in aged donors. Naive T cell percentage strongly correlated with TCR beta diversity.

CDR3 size: 12 residues. Germline CDR1 and CDR2: SQVTM and ANQGSEA. Primed by a sample-barcoded 5' primer and a J-beta primer mix, a second PCR proceeded for 7 to 11 cycles. Each cDNA molecule, via a template-switch adaptor with 12 random nucleotides, was tagged. Using its own MiXCR run on the 5' RACE reads, TCRdb lists one record per CDR3 protein. The data show approximately 700,000 distinct CDR3 sequences, about 30% seen once. This clonotype was observed a few times. The antigen is unknown. This may be a read error: a much more frequent sequence differs by one nucleotide. Specimen: blood. The rearrangement uses TRBV29-1 and TRBJ2-1; D uncertain. The source is a woman over 75 in good health. CDR3 nucleotides: TGCAGCGTTGAAGATCTAGGCAATGCGCAGTTCTTC. Protein product: CSVEDLGNAQFF.